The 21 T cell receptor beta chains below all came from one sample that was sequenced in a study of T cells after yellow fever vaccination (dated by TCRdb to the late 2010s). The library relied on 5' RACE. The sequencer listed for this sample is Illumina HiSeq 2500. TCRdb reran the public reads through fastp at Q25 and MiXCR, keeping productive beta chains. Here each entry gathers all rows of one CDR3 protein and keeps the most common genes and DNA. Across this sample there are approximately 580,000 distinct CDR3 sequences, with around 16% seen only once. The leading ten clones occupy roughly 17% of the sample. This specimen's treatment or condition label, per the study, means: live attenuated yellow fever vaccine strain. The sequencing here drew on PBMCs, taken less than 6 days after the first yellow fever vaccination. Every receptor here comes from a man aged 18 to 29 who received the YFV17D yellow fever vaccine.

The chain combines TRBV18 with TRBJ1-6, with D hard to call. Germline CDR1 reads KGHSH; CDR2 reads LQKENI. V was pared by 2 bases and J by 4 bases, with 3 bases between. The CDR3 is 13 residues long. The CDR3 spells CASSPGYNSPLHF. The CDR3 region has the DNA TGTGCCAGCTCACCAGGATATAATTCACCCCTCCACTTT.

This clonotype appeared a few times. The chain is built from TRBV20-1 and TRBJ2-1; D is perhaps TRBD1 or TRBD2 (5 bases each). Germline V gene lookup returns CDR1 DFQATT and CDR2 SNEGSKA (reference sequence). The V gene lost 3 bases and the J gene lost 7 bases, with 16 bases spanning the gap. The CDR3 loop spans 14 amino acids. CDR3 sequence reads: CSARFGTTLNEQFF. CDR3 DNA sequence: TGCAGTGCTAGGTTCGGGACCACCTTAAATGAGCAGTTCTTC.

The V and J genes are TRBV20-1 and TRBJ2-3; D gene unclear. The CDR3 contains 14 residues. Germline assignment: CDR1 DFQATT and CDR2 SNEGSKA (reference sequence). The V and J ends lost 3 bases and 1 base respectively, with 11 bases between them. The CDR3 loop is CSASTARGTDTQYF. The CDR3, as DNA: TGCAGTGCTAGCACAGCCAGAGGCACAGATACGCAGTATTTT.

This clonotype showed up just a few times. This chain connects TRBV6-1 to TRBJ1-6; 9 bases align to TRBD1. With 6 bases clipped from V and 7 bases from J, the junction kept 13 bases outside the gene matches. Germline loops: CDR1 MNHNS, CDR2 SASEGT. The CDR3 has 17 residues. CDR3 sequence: CASSRRPGQGLNSPLHF. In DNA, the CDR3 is TGTGCCAGCAGCCGCCGGCCGGGACAGGGACTAAATTCACCCCTCCACTTT.

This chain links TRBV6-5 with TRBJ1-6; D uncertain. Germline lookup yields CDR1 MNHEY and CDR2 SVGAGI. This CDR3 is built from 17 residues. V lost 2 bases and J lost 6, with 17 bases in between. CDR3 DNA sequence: TGTGCCAGCAGTTACGACTCGGATTTTAACCTTAATTCACCCCTCCACTTT. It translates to CASSYDSDFNLNSPLHF.

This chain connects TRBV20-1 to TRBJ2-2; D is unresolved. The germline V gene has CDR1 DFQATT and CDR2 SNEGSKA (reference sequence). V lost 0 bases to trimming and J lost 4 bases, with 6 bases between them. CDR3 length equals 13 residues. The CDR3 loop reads CSARDVGTGELFF. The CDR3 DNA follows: TGCAGTGCTAGAGATGTCGGCACCGGGGAGCTGTTTTTT.

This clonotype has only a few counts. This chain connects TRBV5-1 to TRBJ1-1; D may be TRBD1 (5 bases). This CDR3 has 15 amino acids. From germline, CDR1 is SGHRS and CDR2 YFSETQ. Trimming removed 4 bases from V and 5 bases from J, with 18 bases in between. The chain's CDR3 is CASSRTGPGKTEAFF. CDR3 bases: TGCGCCAGCAGCCGCACCGGGCCAGGGAAGACTGAAGCTTTCTTT.

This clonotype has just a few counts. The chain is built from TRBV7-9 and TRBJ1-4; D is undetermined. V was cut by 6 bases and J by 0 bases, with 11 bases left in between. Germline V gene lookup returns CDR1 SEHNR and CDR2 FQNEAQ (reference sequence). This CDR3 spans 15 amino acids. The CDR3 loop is CASSPPGATNEKLFF. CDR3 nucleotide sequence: TGTGCCAGCAGTCCTCCAGGCGCAACTAATGAAAAACTGTTTTTT.

CDR3 in amino acids: CAIRGEAYEQYF. CDR3 in DNA: TGTGCCATCCGGGGGGAAGCCTACGAGCAGTACTTC. The gene calls are TRBV10-3 and TRBJ2-7; TRBD2 matches 7 bases. V shed 8 bases and J 2 bases; nucleotides not matched to a gene: 3. CDR3 length: 12 residues. The germline V gene encodes CDR1 ENHRY and CDR2 SYGVKD.

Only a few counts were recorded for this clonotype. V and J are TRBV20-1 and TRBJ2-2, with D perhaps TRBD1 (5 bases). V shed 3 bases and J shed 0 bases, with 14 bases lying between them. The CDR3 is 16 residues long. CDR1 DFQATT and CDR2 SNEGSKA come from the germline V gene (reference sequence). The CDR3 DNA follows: TGCAGTGCTAGGGCCCCCAGCAGGGCGAACACCGGGGAGCTGTTTTTT. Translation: CSARAPSRANTGELFF.

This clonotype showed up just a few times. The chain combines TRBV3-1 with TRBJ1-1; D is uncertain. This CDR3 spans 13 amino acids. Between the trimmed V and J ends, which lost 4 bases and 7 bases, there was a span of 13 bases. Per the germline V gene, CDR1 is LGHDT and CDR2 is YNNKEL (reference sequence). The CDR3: CASSPGFNGEAFF. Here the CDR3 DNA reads TGTGCCAGCAGCCCTGGGTTCAACGGTGAAGCTTTCTTT. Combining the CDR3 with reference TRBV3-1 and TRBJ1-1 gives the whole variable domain DTAVSQTPKYLVTQMGNDKSIKCEQNLGHDTMYWYKQDSKKFLKIMFSYNNKELIINETVPNRFSPKSPDKAHLNLHINSLELGDSAVYFCASSPGFNGEAFFGQGTRLTVV.

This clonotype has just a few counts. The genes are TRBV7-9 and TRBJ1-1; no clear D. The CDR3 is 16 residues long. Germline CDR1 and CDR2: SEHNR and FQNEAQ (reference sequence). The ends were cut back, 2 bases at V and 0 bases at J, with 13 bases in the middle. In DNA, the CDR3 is TGTGCCAGCAGCTTACCCCCTAAGACGGTGAACACTGAAGCTTTCTTT. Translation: CASSLPPKTVNTEAFF.

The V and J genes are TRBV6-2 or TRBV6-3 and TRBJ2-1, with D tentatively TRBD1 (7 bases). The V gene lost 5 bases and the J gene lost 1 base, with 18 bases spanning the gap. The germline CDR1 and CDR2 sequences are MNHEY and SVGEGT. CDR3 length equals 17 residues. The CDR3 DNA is TGTGCCAGCAGTCTTTCCTTCAGGGGGACTTCCTACAATGAGCAGTTCTTC. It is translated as CASSLSFRGTSYNEQFF.

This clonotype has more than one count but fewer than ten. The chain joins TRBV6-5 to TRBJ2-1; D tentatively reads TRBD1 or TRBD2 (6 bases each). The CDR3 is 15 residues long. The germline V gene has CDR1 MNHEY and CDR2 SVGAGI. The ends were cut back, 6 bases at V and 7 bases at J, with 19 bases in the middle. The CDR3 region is CASSSPRGVGNEQFF. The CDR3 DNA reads TGTGCCAGCAGCTCCCCGAGGGGGGTGGGGAATGAGCAGTTCTTC.

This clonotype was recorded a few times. CDR3 in amino acids: CASSLGVTGLNTGELFF. The CDR3 region has the DNA TGCGCCAGCAGCTTGGGGGTGACAGGCCTGAACACCGGGGAGCTGTTTTTT. V is TRBV5-1 and J is TRBJ2-2, with a tentative D call TRBD1 (6 bases). Trimming shortened V by 0 bases and J by 1 base, and 13 bases separated the two germline ends. Per germline, CDR1 SGHRS and CDR2 YFSETQ. CDR3 length: 17 amino acids.

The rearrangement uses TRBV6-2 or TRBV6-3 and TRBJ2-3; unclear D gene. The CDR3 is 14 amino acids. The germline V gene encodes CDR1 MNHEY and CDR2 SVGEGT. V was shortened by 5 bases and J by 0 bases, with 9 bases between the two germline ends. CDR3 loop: CASSNTGSTDTQYF. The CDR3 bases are TGTGCCAGCAGTAACACTGGAAGCACAGATACGCAGTATTTT.

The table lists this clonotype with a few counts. The CDR3 protein is CASSETGGQPQHF. The CDR3 nucleotides read TGTGCCAGCAGCGAGACAGGGGGGCAGCCCCAGCATTTT. J is TRBJ1-5 and V is TRBV5-5; 9 positions agree with TRBD1. This CDR3 region has 13 residues. J gave up 7 bases and V 4 bases, and 3 bases lay outside the gene matches. Germline CDR1 SGHKS, CDR2 YYEKEE (reference sequence).

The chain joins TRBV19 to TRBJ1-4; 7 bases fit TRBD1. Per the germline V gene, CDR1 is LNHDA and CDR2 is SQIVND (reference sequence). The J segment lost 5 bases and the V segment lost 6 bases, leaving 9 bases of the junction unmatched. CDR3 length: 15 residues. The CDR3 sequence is CASSASGTVNEKLFF. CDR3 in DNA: TGTGCCAGTAGCGCCTCCGGGACAGTCAATGAAAAACTGTTTTTT.

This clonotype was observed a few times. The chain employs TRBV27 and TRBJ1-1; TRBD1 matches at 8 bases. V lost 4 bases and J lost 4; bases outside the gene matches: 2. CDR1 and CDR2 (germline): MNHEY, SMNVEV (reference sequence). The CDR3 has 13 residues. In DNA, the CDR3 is TGTGCCAGCAGTTGGACAGGGCTCACTGAAGCTTTCTTT. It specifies CASSWTGLTEAFF.

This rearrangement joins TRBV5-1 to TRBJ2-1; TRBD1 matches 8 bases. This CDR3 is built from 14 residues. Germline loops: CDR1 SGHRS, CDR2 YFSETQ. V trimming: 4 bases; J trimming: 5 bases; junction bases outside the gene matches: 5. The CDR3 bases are TGCGCCAGCAGCCCGGACAGGGTCAACAATGAGCAGTTCTTC. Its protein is CASSPDRVNNEQFF.

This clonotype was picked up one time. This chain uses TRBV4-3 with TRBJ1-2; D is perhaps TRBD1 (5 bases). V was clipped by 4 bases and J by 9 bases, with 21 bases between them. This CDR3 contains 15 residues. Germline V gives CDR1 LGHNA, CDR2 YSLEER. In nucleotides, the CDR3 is TGCGCCAGCAGCCGAGACAACGGGGGGGGAAGGAGCTACACCTTC. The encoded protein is CASSRDNGGGRSYTF.